The T cell receptor beta chain under discussion was sequenced for a study of T cell responses to AZD1222 COVID-19 vaccine. Between the trimmed V and J ends, which lost 5 bases and 4 bases, there was a span of 12 bases. The CDR3 is 14 residues long. Germline loops: CDR1 SGHTA, CDR2 FQGTGA. The protocol was immunoSEQ multiplex PCR, while the TCRdb copy is restricted to in-frame clones and leaves out a portion. Of about 150,000 clones in the sample, approximately 87% were seen once. Of note for this clone: Its antigen is unknown.

Whole-study findings and limits: The number of AZD1222 recipients seropositive at baseline was only six. The repertoires were collected only after the peak T cell response. Donors were chiefly white British, with a greater number of females, and clonal diversity was perhaps underestimated. Rises in breadth and depth of Spike-specific TCRs came after two AZD1222 doses.

V and J are TRBV7-3 and TRBJ1-3, with unresolved D. This clonotype originated in an adult in good health. Sample: peripheral blood, taken on day 0 of MenACWY control vaccination. Written as DNA, the CDR3 is TGTGCCAGCAGCGCCGCGGGGTTCGGAAACACCATATATTTT. Protein sequence: CASSAAGFGNTIYF.